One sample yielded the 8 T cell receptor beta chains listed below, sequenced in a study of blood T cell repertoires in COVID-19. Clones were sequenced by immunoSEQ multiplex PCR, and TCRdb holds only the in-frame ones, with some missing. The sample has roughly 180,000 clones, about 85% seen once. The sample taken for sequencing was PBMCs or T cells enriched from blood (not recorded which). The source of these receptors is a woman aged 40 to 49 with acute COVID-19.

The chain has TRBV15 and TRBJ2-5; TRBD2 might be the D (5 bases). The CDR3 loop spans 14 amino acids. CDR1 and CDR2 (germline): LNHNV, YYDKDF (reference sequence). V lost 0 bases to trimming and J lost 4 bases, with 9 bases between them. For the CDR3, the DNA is TGTGCCACCAGCAGAGATCGGCTAGCAGAGACCCAGTACTTC. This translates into CATSRDRLAETQYF.

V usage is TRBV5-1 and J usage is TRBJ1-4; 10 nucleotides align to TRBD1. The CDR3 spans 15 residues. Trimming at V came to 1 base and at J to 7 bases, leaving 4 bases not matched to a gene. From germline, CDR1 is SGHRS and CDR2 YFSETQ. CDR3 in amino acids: CASSLWGQGSEKLFF. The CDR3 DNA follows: TGCGCCAGCAGCTTGTGGGGACAGGGGTCTGAAAAACTGTTTTTT.

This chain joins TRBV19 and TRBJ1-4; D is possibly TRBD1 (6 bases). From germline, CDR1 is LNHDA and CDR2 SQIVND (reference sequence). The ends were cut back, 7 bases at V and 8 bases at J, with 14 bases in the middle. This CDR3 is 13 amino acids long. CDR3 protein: CASKDSTPEKLFF. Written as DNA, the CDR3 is TGTGCCAGTAAGGACAGCACCCCGGAAAAACTGTTTTTT.

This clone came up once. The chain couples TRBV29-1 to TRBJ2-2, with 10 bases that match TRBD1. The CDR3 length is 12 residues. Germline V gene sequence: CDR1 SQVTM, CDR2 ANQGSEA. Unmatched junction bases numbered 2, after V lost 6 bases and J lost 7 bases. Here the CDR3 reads CSVDRGLGELFF. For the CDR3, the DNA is TGCAGCGTCGACAGGGGGCTCGGGGAGCTGTTTTTT.

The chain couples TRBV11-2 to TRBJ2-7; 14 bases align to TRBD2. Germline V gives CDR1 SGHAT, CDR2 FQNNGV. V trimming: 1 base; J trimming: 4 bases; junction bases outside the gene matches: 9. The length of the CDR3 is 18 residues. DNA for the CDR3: TGTGCCAGCAGCTTAGGCCCCCTTCGACTAGCGGGAGGGTACGAGCAGTACTTC. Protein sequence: CASSLGPLRLAGGYEQYF.

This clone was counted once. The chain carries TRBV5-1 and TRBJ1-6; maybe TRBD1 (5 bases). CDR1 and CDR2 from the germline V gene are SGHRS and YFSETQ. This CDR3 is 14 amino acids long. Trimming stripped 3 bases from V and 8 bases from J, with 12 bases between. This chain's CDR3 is CASSSQGEDSPLHF. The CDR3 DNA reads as TGCGCCAGCAGCTCCCAGGGTGAGGATTCACCCCTCCACTTT.

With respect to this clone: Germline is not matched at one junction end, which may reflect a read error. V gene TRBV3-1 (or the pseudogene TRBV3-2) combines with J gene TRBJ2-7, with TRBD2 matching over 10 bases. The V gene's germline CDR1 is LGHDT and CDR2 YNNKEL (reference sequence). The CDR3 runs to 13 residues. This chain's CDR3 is CASSLDGTSAASF. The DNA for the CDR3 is TGTGCCAGCAGCCTCGATGGGACTAGCGCCGCTTCCTTC.

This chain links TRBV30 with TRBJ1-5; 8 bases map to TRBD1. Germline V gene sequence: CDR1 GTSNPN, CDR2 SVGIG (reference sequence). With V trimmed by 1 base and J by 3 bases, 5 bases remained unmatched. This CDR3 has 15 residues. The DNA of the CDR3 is TGTGCCTGGAGTGCAAGGACAGGGTACAATCAGCCCCAGCATTTT. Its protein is CAWSARTGYNQPQHF.